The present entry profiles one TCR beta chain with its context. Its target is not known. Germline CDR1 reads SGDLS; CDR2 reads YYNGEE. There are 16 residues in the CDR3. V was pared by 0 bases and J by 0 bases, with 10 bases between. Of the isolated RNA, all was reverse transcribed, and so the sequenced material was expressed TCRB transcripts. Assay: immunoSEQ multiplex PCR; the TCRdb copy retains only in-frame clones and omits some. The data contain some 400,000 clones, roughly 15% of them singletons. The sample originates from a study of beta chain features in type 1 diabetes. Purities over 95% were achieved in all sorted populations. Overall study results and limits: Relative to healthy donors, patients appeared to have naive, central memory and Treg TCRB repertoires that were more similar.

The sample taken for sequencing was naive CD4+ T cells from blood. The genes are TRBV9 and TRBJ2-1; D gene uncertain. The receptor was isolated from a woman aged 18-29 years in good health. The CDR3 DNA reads TGTGCCAGCAGCGTAGGGCCTAGATCCTCCTACAATGAGCAGTTCTTC. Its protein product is CASSVGPRSSYNEQFF.